This entry is about one T cell receptor (beta chain). The antigen is unknown. The treatment is: some 20 received Ad26.COV2.S at low or high dose, single or two shots; a few received placebo; per-sample allocation not given. Day 63 after the first injection of vaccine or placebo was the sampling time. The method was immunoSEQ multiplex PCR; TCRdb's version includes in-frame clones alone and lacks a portion of them. This repertoire shows fewer than 500,000 clones, 90% found once; its top ten account for less than 4.5%. The data were taken from a study of Ad26.COV2.S vaccination and SARS-CoV-2 variants. At the level of the study: Doses of Ad26.COV2.S were injected into muscle once or twice, 56 days apart. Study-wide findings and caveats: Responses of spike-specific T cells (both CD8+ and CD4+) reportedly showed substantial breadth after vaccination. Placebo recipients and vaccine recipients were similar in non-spike TCR breadth. Individuals receiving vaccine had higher spike-specific TCR breadth than placebo recipients did.

The clonotype originates from a person between 18 and 59 years old who received the Ad26.COV2.S COVID-19 vaccine or a placebo. Sequences were derived from peripheral blood, sampled in a trial of Ad26.COV2.S vaccine versus placebo.

The CDR3: CASRPGGTNYGYTF. In nucleotides, the CDR3 is TGTGCCAGCAGACCAGGGGGCACTAACTATGGCTACACCTTC. The chain employs TRBV5-4 and TRBJ1-2; 8 bases match TRBD1. Germline values: CDR1 SGHNT, CDR2 YYREEE (reference sequence). The CDR3 loop spans 14 amino acids. V trimming: 5 bases; J trimming: 0 bases; junction bases outside the gene matches: 3.